These T cell receptor beta chains were read from a single sample in a study of OX40 agonist ivuxolimab in advanced cancers. Generated by immunoSEQ multiplex PCR, the TCRdb table keeps only in-frame clones and is missing some. The sample lists fewer than 85,000 clones, approximately 80% occurring once. Sequences were derived from CD4+ or CD8+ T cells sorted from blood, sampled in a trial of the OX40 agonist ivuxolimab. The receptors were sampled from an adult with an advanced solid tumor such as melanoma, head and neck, liver or kidney cancer. Each CDR3 is given with its conserved first and last residue. D genes are given only for firm matches. The size of a clone is reported for some rows only, either as once, few or many, or as a class for expanded clones.

size	V	D	J	DNA	CDR3
.	TRBV7-9	TRBD1	TRBJ1-4	TGTGCCAGCAGCAAGGGACAGGGGATTAATGAAAAACTGTTTTTT	CASSKGQGINEKLFF
.	TRBV5-6	.	TRBJ2-6	TGTGCCAGCAGGGACGTCCAGCAGGGCTCTGGGGCCAACGTCCTGACTTTC	CASRDVQQGSGANVLTF
.	TRBV19	.	TRBJ1-2	TGTGCCAGTAGTATACTCCAAGTTGGTGGCTACACCTTC	CASSILQVGGYTF
.	TRBV5-8	TRBD2	TRBJ2-1	TGTGCCAGCAGCTTCAGCGGGACTAGCGGGAGCCGGGGGTACAATGAGCAGTTCTTC	CASSFSGTSGSRGYNEQFF
.	TRBV28	TRBD1	TRBJ2-2	TGTGCCAGCAGTGCCCGACAGGGTTTGGGGACCGGGGAGCTGTTTTTT	CASSARQGLGTGELFF
.	TRBV28	.	TRBJ2-7	TGTGCCAGCAGTCCCCCCCCGGAGTCCTACGAGCAGTACTTC	CASSPPPESYEQYF
.	TRBV30	.	TRBJ2-7	TGTGCCTGGAACTCGGGGACAACTTTCGAGCAGTACTTC	CAWNSGTTFEQYF
.	TRBV30	.	TRBJ1-2	TGTGCCTGGAGTACAGGACTTTATGGCTACACCTTC	CAWSTGLYGYTF
.	TRBV28	TRBD1	TRBJ2-2	TGTGCCAGCAGTTTGGGACAGGAATTCACCGGGGAGCTGTTTTTT	CASSLGQEFTGELFF
.	TRBV5-7	.	TRBJ2-4	TGTGCCAGCAGCAGGACGGGGGCCAAAAACATTCAGTACTTC	CASSRTGAKNIQYF
.	TRBV28	.	TRBJ1-3	TGTGCCAGCAGTTCGCCGACGACAACGGGTCACACCATATATTTT	CASSSPTTTGHTIYF
.	TRBV7-2	TRBD1	TRBJ2-4	TGTGCCAGCACCAGCTTAGGGGGCGTTATTCAGTACTTC	CASTSLGGVIQYF
few	TRBV5-1	TRBD1	TRBJ2-1	TGCGCCAGCAGGGGACAGGGGGAGAATGAGCAGTTCTTC	CASRGQGENEQFF
.	TRBV28	.	TRBJ2-7	TGTGCCAGCAGTTTGTTGTACTACGAGCAGTACTTC	CASSLLYYEQYF
.	TRBV5-1	.	TRBJ2-7	TGCGCCAGCAGCTTGGCAGCGGGACAGATTGCTACCTACGAGCAGTACTTC	CASSLAAGQIATYEQYF
.	TRBV7-6	TRBD2	TRBJ2-3	TGTGCCAGCAGCTCCTTAGCGGGAGCCCCAGATACGCAGTATTTT	CASSSLAGAPDTQYF
.	TRBV7-2	TRBD2	TRBJ2-7	TGTGCCAGCAGCCCCGGGACTAGCGGGGGGGCCGGCTACGAGCAGTACTTC	CASSPGTSGGAGYEQYF
.	TRBV6-5	TRBD1	TRBJ2-2	TGTGCCAGCAGTGCCGGGACAGGGGGCGCCGGGGAGCTGTTTTTT	CASSAGTGGAGELFF
.	TRBV4-1	.	TRBJ2-3	TGCGCCAGCAGCCCCCGTGGGGTGGGCACAGATACGCAGTATTTT	CASSPRGVGTDTQYF
.	TRBV5-6	.	TRBJ1-2	TGTGCCAGCAGCATAACAGTCAACTATGGCTACACCTTC	CASSITVNYGYTF
.	TRBV11-3	TRBD1	TRBJ2-2	TGTGCCAGCAGCCTGACAGGGGCCGGGGAGCTGTTTTTT	CASSLTGAGELFF
.	TRBV11-3	.	TRBJ2-7	TGTGCCAGCAGCTTTGGCTACTCGTCGGGCGAGCAGTACTTC	CASSFGYSSGEQYF
.	TRBV18	TRBD1	TRBJ1-5	TGTGCCAGCTCGTCGACAGGGAGCAATCAGCCCCAGCATTTT	CASSSTGSNQPQHF
.	TRBV7-2	.	TRBJ1-1	TGTGCCAGCACCCCTTCAAGACAGATCCTGAACACTGAAGCTTTCTTT	CASTPSRQILNTEAFF
.	TRBV4-2	TRBD2	TRBJ2-1	TGTGCCAGCAGCCTCACCTATGGGCTAGCGGGGGGGCTGTTGACCTCCTACAATGAGCAGTTCTTC	CASSLTYGLAGGLLTSYNEQFF
.	TRBV18	TRBD1	TRBJ2-3	TGTGCCAGCTCACCGAGCGGGACAGGGAGGACAGATACGCAGTATTTT	CASSPSGTGRTDTQYF
.	TRBV5-1	TRBD1	TRBJ2-5	TGCGCCAGCAGCTTACAGGGGGCGCGAGAGACCCAGTACTTC	CASSLQGARETQYF
.	TRBV2	.	TRBJ2-3	TGTGCCAGCAGTGCGGTCGGGGAAACAGATACGCAGTATTTT	CASSAVGETDTQYF
.	TRBV9	TRBD2	TRBJ2-2	TGTGCCAGCAGGCAACAGGGACTAGAGGGGTCCGGGGAGCTGTTTTTT	CASRQQGLEGSGELFF